This T cell receptor beta chain was profiled in a study of T cells in localized non-small cell lung cancer. Trimming removed 2 bases at V and 2 bases at J, with 8 bases between. This CDR3 is 14 amino acids long. The germline CDR1 and CDR2 sequences are MGHDK and SYGVNS. Clones were read by immunoSEQ multiplex PCR, and TCRdb kept only the in-frame ones, dropping some. The sample has 30,000 to 35,000 clones, roughly 90% seen once. The receptor's source is a female donor older than 55 with stage I lung adenocarcinoma. The V and J genes are TRBV25-1 and TRBJ2-3; tentative D call: TRBD1 (6 bases). Source: peripheral blood, taken before any cancer treatment. The CDR3 is CASSEQGNTDTQYF. CDR3 sequence (DNA): TGTGCCAGCAGTGAACAGGGGAACACAGATACGCAGTATTTT.